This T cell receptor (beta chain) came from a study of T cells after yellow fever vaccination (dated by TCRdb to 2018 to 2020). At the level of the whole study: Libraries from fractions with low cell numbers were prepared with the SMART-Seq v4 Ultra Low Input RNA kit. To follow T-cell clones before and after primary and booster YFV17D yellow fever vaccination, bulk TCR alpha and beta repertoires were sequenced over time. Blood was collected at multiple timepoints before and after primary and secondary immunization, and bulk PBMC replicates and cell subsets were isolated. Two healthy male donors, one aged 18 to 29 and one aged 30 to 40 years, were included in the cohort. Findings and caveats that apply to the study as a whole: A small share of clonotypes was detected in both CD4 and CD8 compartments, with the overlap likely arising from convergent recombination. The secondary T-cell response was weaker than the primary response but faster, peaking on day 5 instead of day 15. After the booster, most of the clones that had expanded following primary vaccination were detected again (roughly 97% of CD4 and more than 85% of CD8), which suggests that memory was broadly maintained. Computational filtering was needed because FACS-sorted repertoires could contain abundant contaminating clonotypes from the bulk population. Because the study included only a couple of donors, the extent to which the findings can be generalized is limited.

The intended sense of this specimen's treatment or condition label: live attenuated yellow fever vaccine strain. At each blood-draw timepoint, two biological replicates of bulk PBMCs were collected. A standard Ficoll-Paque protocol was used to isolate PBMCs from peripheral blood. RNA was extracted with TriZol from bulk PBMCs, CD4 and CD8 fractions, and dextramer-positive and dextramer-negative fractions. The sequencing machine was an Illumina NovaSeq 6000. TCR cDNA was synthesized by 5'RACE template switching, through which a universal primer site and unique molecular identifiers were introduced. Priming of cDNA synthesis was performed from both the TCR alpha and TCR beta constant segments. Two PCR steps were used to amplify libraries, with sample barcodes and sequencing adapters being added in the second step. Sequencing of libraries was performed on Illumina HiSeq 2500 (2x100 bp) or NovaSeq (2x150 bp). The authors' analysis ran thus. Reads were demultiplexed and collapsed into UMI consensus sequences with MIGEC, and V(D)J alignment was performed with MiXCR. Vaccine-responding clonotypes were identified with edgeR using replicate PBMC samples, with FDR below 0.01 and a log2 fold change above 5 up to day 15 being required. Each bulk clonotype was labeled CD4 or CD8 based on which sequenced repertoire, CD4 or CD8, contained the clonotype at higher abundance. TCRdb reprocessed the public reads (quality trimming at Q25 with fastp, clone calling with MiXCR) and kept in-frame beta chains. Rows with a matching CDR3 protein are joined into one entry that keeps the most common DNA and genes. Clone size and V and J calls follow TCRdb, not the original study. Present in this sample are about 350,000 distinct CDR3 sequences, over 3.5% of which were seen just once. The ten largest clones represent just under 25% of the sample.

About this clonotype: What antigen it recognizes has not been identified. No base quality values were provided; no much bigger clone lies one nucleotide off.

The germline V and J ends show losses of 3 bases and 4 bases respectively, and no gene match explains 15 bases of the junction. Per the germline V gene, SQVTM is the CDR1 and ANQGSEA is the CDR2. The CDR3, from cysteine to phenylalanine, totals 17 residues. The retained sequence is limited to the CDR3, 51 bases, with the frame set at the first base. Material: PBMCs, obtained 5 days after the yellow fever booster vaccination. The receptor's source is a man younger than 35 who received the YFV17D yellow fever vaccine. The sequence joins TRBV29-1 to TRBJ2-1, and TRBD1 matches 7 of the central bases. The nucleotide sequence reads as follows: TGCAGCGTTGAGGGTCTATACTGGGACAGACGATACAATGAGCAGTTCTTC. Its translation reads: CSVEGLYWDRRYNEQFF.